The 22 T cell receptor beta chains below were found in one sample sequenced in a study of CD8+CD57+ T cells in acquired aplastic anemia. Genomic DNA templated the TCR beta VDJ and CDR3 profiling. MiXCR, applied by TCRdb to the reads, yields one record per CDR3 protein. The profile shows around 180,000 distinct CDR3 sequences, 50% to 75% of them singletons. Sequenced: sorted CD4+, CD8+, or CD8+CD57+ T cells (not recorded which) from PBMCs. These receptors all stem from a human donor with severe aplastic anemia or a healthy control (not recorded which).

The V gene is TRBV7-2, the J gene TRBJ2-3, with a weak D call TRBD1 (5 bases). The CDR3 has 15 amino acids. The V gene's germline CDR1 is SGHTA and CDR2 FQGNSA. V lost 3 bases and J lost 1, with 11 bases in between. The CDR3 nucleotides are TGTGCCAGCAGCTTGGGGCTAGTGCGCACAGATACGCAGTATTTT. Encoded protein: CASSLGLVRTDTQYF.

This clonotype showed up just a few times. This chain joins TRBV20-1 and TRBJ2-7; D unclear. Germline V gene sequence: CDR1 DFQATT, CDR2 SNEGSKA (reference sequence). V lost 0 bases, J lost 1 base, and 7 bases lay in between. This CDR3 has 13 residues. The CDR3: CSARDGRSYEQYF. In DNA, the CDR3 is TGCAGTGCTAGAGACGGCAGGTCCTACGAGCAGTACTTC.

The chain links TRBV5-4 to TRBJ2-7; D call uncertain. The germline V gene has CDR1 SGHNT and CDR2 YYREEE (reference sequence). The CDR3 contains 14 residues. V dropped 1 base and J dropped 5 bases, with 13 bases sitting between them. The CDR3 sequence is CASSLWIRRHEQYF. Here the CDR3 DNA reads TGTGCCAGCAGCTTGTGGATTCGGCGCCACGAGCAGTACTTC. The full variable domain, rest sourced from reference TRBV5-4 and TRBJ2-7, is ETGVTQSPTHLIKTRGQQVTLRCSSQSGHNTVSWYQQALGQGPQFIFQYYREEENGRGNFPPRFSGLQFPNYSSELNVNALELDDSALYLCASSLWIRRHEQYFGPGTRLTVT.

The sample holds a few counts of this clonotype. The chain carries TRBV29-1 and TRBJ2-7; no clear D. Germline CDR1 SQVTM, CDR2 ANQGSEA. V lost 5 bases and J 3 bases, leaving 5 bases between the germline ends. The CDR3 has 10 amino acids. Here the CDR3 DNA reads TGCAGCGTTAGGGACTACGAGCAGTACTTC. Amino acids: CSVRDYEQYF.

CDR3 protein: CASRRTGGPYEQYF. Written as DNA, the CDR3 is TGTGCCAGCAGGCGGACAGGGGGTCCCTACGAGCAGTACTTC. The chain is built from TRBV7-9 and TRBJ2-7, with 10 bases aligning to TRBD1. The CDR3 contains 14 residues. Germline CDR1 and CDR2: SEHNR and FQNEAQ (reference sequence). Unmatched junction bases numbered 4, after V lost 6 bases and J lost 2 bases.

The genes are TRBV7-9 and TRBJ2-1; 8 bases are a match to TRBD1. CDR3 length: 17 amino acids. Germline assignment: CDR1 SEHNR and CDR2 FQNEAQ (reference sequence). V trimming: 2 bases; J trimming: 5 bases; junction bases outside the gene matches: 11. The CDR3 DNA is TGTGCCAGCAGCTTACTAGACAGGGGAACTCACAACAATGAGCAGTTCTTC. It specifies CASSLLDRGTHNNEQFF.

V usage is TRBV7-2 and J usage is TRBJ2-5; D unresolved. Germline loops: CDR1 SGHTA, CDR2 FQGNSA. The CDR3 totals 13 residues. V lost 1 base and J lost 3, with 6 bases in between. CDR3 in DNA: TGTGCCAGCAGCTTAGTCAACGAAGAGACCCAGTACTTC. This sequence encodes CASSLVNEETQYF.

This clonotype was detected many times. This sequence joins TRBV19 and TRBJ1-2; no reliable D call. V shed 4 bases and J shed 2 bases, with 17 bases lying between them. Germline loops: CDR1 LNHDA, CDR2 SQIVND (reference sequence). The CDR3 contains 16 residues. The CDR3 loop reads CASSTFDLTLNYGYTF. CDR3 DNA sequence: TGTGCCAGTAGTACTTTCGACCTGACGTTGAACTATGGCTACACCTTC.

This clonotype was observed many times. This chain uses TRBV12-3 or TRBV12-4 with TRBJ1-5; weak D call: TRBD1 (5 bases). CDR3 length: 12 amino acids. Between the trimmed V and J ends, which lost 5 bases and 11 bases, there was a span of 13 bases. The CDR3 spells CASSPDGTSQHF. In DNA form, the CDR3 reads TGTGCCAGCAGTCCTGATGGGACGTCCCAGCATTTT.

V is TRBV12-3 or TRBV12-4 and J is TRBJ1-2; D call uncertain. The V and J ends lost 10 bases and 8 bases respectively, with 17 bases between them. This CDR3 is 12 amino acids long. The DNA for the CDR3 is TGTGCCACCCTGGGGAGGCGGGGAGGCTACACCTTC. Its translation is CATLGRRGGYTF.

The chain carries TRBV3-1 and TRBJ2-5; D gene unclear. The V end was cut by 0 bases, the J end by 3 bases, with 11 bases between. Germline V gives CDR1 LGHDT, CDR2 YNNKEL (reference sequence). This CDR3 has 15 residues. CDR3 in DNA: TGTGCCAGCAGCCAAGATGGGTGGCAGGAAGAGACCCAGTACTTC. Its translation: CASSQDGWQEETQYF.

The genes are TRBV10-3 and TRBJ2-3; D gene ambiguous. The germline V gene encodes CDR1 ENHRY and CDR2 SYGVKD. The CDR3 is made up of 15 amino acids. Trimming took off 6 bases at V and 5 bases at J, with 18 bases between the two ends. CDR3 nucleotides: TGTGCCATCAGCTTATTAGGCAGTGATGAAGATACGCAGTATTTT. Translating it yields CAISLLGSDEDTQYF.

The chain has TRBV9 and TRBJ1-6; D not resolved. Germline loops: CDR1 SGDLS, CDR2 YYNGEE. V was trimmed by 3 bases and J by 0 bases, leaving 16 bases between them. CDR3 size: 18 residues. The DNA of the CDR3 is TGTGCCAGCAGCGCGACGGCCTGGGAGACCTCCTATAATTCACCCCTCCACTTT. As protein: CASSATAWETSYNSPLHF.

This clonotype appeared a single time. A read error may produce the germline difference seen at one junction end. This chain links TRBV25-1 with TRBJ2-6, with D tentatively TRBD1 (6 bases). The CDR3 sequence is 15 residues long. CDR1 MGHDK and CDR2 SYGVNS come from the germline V gene. CDR3 protein: CAISGQLSGANVLTF. CDR3 nucleotides: TGTGCCATCAGTGGACAGCTATCTGGGGCCAACGTCCTGACTTTC. The variable domain in full, completed from reference TRBV25-1 and TRBJ2-6, reads EADIYQTPRYLVIGTGKKITLECSQTMGHDKMYWYQQDPGMELHLIHYSYGVNSTEKGDLSSESTVSRIRTEHFPLTLESARPSHTSQYLCAISGQLSGANVLTFGAGSRLTVL.

V is TRBV7-3 and J is TRBJ2-1, with 7 bases matching TRBD1. Germline V gene lookup returns CDR1 SGHTA and CDR2 FQGTGA. The V gene end was trimmed by 5 bases and the J gene end by 7 bases; junction bases not matched to a gene: 8. This CDR3 spans 14 amino acids. Here the CDR3 DNA reads TGTGCCAGCAGCGTAGGGGGACAGCCTAATGAGCAGTTCTTC. Translation gives CASSVGGQPNEQFF.

The chain joins TRBV6-2 or TRBV6-3 to TRBJ2-1, with D perhaps matching TRBD2 (7 bases). This CDR3 has 16 residues. V was trimmed by 1 base and J by 10 bases, leaving 20 bases between them. Germline V CDR1 and CDR2: MNHEY, SVGEGT. CDR3 bases: TGTGCCAGCAGTTACTGGGCGGGGGCCCGCCTGGACGAGCAGTTCTTC. Encoded protein: CASSYWAGARLDEQFF.

This chain joins TRBV15 and TRBJ1-1, with a weak D call TRBD1 (6 bases). The ends were cut back, 5 bases at V and 10 bases at J, with 17 bases in the middle. The germline V gene has CDR1 LNHNV and CDR2 YYDKDF (reference sequence). The CDR3 length is 13 residues. The CDR3 sequence is CATSGHRVSVAFF. DNA of the CDR3: TGTGCCACCAGCGGTCACAGGGTTTCGGTAGCTTTCTTT.

This clonotype was picked up one time. This chain uses TRBV7-2 with TRBJ1-2; D gene ambiguous. Germline V CDR1 and CDR2: SGHTA, FQGNSA. This CDR3 comprises 14 residues. Trimming pared 1 base from V and 1 base from J, leaving 7 bases between. The CDR3 DNA is TGTGCCAGCAGCTTAGGTGCGGGTAACTATGGCTACACCTTC. Translated, it gives CASSLGAGNYGYTF.

In this sample, this clonotype turned up a few times. CDR3 loop: CASSVAGRASTGELFF. The CDR3 coding sequence is TGTGCCAGCAGCGTAGCTGGTAGGGCTAGCACCGGGGAGCTGTTTTTT. J is TRBJ2-2 and V is TRBV9; D call uncertain. CDR1 and CDR2 (germline): SGDLS, YYNGEE. The ends were cut back, 0 bases at V and 4 bases at J, with 13 bases in the middle. The CDR3 is 16 residues long. The full variable domain, rest sourced from reference TRBV9 and TRBJ2-2, is DSGVTQTPKHLITATGQRVTLRCSPRSGDLSVYWYQQSLDQGLQFLIQYYNGEERAKGNILERFSAQQFPDLHSELNLSSLELGDSALYFCASSVAGRASTGELFFGEGSRLTVL.

As concerns this clonotype: This CDR3 fails to terminate in the conserved phenylalanine or tryptophan, so it likely reflects a read error. This rearrangement joins TRBV15 to TRBJ1-6; D unclear. The germline gives CDR1 LNHNV, CDR2 YYDKDF (reference sequence). The length of the CDR3 is 17 residues. Trimming stripped 1 base from V and 0 bases from J, with 10 bases between. CDR3 nucleotides: TGTGCCACCAGCAGAGCTGGTTTCGGCTCCTATAATTCACCCCTCCACTTG. Its protein is CATSRAGFGSYNSPLHL.

The chain uses TRBV9 and TRBJ1-3; D is unresolved. Germline assignment: CDR1 SGDLS and CDR2 YYNGEE. This CDR3 spans 17 amino acids. The V and J ends lost 0 bases and 0 bases respectively, with 13 bases between them. The CDR3 DNA reads as TGTGCCAGCAGCGTAGTGGGGAGTAGGCTCTCTGGAAACACCATATATTTT. It encodes CASSVVGSRLSGNTIYF.

The V call is TRBV7-8, the J call TRBJ1-1; 12 bases line up with TRBD1. The germline gives CDR1 SGHVS, CDR2 FQNEAQ. The CDR3 runs to 16 residues. J gave up 5 bases and V 5 bases, and 9 bases lay outside the gene matches. CDR3 region: CASSQGTGGVRTEAFF. CDR3 coding DNA: TGTGCCAGCAGCCAAGGGACAGGGGGCGTGAGGACTGAAGCTTTCTTT. Together with reference TRBV7-8 and TRBJ1-1, the CDR3 gives the full variable domain: GAGVSQSPRYKVAKRGQDVALRCDPISGHVSLFWYQQALGQGPEFLTYFQNEAQLDKSGLPSDRFFAERPEGSVSTLKIQRTQQEDSAVYLCASSQGTGGVRTEAFFGQGTRLTVV.